This is a list of T cell receptor beta chains from one sample in a study of cytomegalovirus exposure and HLA in healthy donors. Here immunoSEQ multiplex PCR was the method, and the copy in TCRdb shows in-frame clones only, minus some. The sample holds some 80,000 clones; 78% are singletons and the top ten take approximately 5.6%. Sequencing was carried out using PBMCs. These receptors all stem from a man between 18 and 35 years old in good health and CMV-seropositive. Both conserved end residues are part of each CDR3. The D gene is left open where the match is weak. Rows may omit the clone size; those that give it use once, few, many or a size class.

D,J,size,V,CDR3,DNA
TRBD2,TRBJ2-7,.,TRBV25-1,CASSGGLAGWEQYF,TGTGCCAGTTCTGGGGGACTAGCGGGATGGGAGCAGTACTTC
.,TRBJ2-7,.,TRBV7-8,CASSSERAYEQYF,TGTGCCAGCAGCTCAGAACGTGCCTACGAGCAGTACTTC
TRBD1,TRBJ2-7,.,TRBV5-1,CASSEVGGDPPEQYF,TGCGCCAGCAGTGAGGTAGGGGGCGATCCACCCGAGCAGTACTTC
TRBD1,TRBJ2-3,once,TRBV7-7,CASSPGGGDLPTDTQYF,TGTGCTAGCAGCCCAGGGGGTGGGGATTTACCCACAGATACGCAGTATTTT
.,TRBJ1-4,once,TRBV5-1,CASSLVAGAGEKLFF,TGCGCCAGCAGCTTGGTCGCGGGGGCAGGCGAAAAACTGTTTTTT
TRBD1,TRBJ2-7,once,TRBV13,CASSRDSYEQYF,TGTGCCAGCAGTAGGGACAGCTACGAGCAGTACTTC
.,TRBJ1-1,.,TRBV15,CATSRDPRRGSVNTEAFF,TGTGCCACCAGCAGAGACCCTCGACGAGGGAGTGTGAACACTGAAGCTTTCTTT
TRBD2,TRBJ2-1,once,TRBV4-1,CASSSAGGPRTLNEQFF,TGCGCCAGCAGCTCAGCGGGAGGGCCTCGTACTCTAAATGAGCAGTTCTTC
.,TRBJ2-2,.,TRBV4-2,CASSQDPTTANTGELFF,TGTGCCAGCAGCCAAGATCCTACCACCGCGAACACCGGGGAGCTGTTTTTT
TRBD2,TRBJ2-7,.,TRBV6-5,CASSQGTSEPYEQYF,TGTGCCAGCAGTCAGGGGACTAGCGAGCCCTACGAGCAGTACTTC
.,TRBJ1-2,.,TRBV20-1,CSAKRARGYTF,TGCAGTGCCAAGCGGGCTCGGGGCTACACCTTC
TRBD2,TRBJ2-3,.,TRBV5-1,CASSPRTSGRGTDTQYF,TGCGCCAGCAGCCCCCGGACTAGCGGGAGGGGCACAGATACGCAGTATTTT
TRBD2,TRBJ2-7,.,TRBV4-2,CASSPRTSGIDEQYF,TGTGCCAGCAGCCCGCGTACTAGCGGGATAGACGAGCAGTACTTC
.,TRBJ2-1,once,TRBV18,CASSPLDWGGGEQFF,TGTGCCAGCTCACCTCTGGACTGGGGGGGCGGTGAGCAGTTCTTC
TRBD2,TRBJ2-1,.,TRBV15,CATRRGGRNEQFF,TGTGCCACCCGCCGCGGGGGGCGGAACGAGCAGTTCTTC
.,TRBJ1-3,.,TRBV10-3,CAISDLFSGNTIYF,TGTGCCATCAGTGATCTCTTCTCTGGAAACACCATATATTTT
.,TRBJ2-6,.,TRBV6-5,CASSYRGGGANVLTF,TGTGCCAGCAGTTACAGGGGGGGAGGGGCCAACGTCCTGACTTTC
TRBD1,TRBJ2-3,.,TRBV7-9,CASSLPYRGPGTDTQYF,TGTGCCAGCAGCCTACCGTACAGGGGGCCTGGCACAGATACGCAGTATTTT
TRBD1,TRBJ1-5,few,TRBV10-2,CASSGDRRQPQHF,TGCGCCAGCAGTGGGGACAGGCGTCAGCCCCAGCATTTT
TRBD1,TRBJ2-1,.,TRBV2,CASSPGGYEQFF,TGTGCCAGCAGTCCAGGGGGCTATGAGCAGTTCTTC
.,TRBJ2-2,.,TRBV10-3,CATTPGRLNTGELFF,TGTGCCACGACGCCTGGGCGCCTGAACACCGGGGAGCTGTTTTTT
.,TRBJ2-2,.,TRBV7-3,CASSLIPGELFF,TGTGCCAGCAGCTTAATCCCGGGGGAGCTGTTTTTT
.,TRBJ1-1,.,TRBV5-1,CASSLEGSGGTLTEAFF,TGCGCCAGCAGCTTGGAAGGATCGGGGGGAACTTTAACTGAAGCTTTCTTT
.,TRBJ1-1,.,TRBV11-2,CASQGRTEAFF,TGTGCCAGCCAGGGGCGAACTGAAGCTTTCTTT
.,TRBJ1-1,few,TRBV6-5,CASRLDLLTTEAFF,TGTGCCAGCAGGCTCGACTTATTAACCACTGAAGCTTTCTTT
TRBD2,TRBJ2-7,.,TRBV29-1,CSVEDASGSHHEQYF,TGCAGCGTTGAAGATGCTAGCGGGAGTCACCACGAGCAGTACTTC
.,TRBJ1-4,.,TRBV6-5,CASSAAGEKLFF,TGTGCCAGCAGTGCGGCGGGCGAAAAACTGTTTTTT
.,TRBJ2-1,.,TRBV7-6,CASSLFYEGSSYNEQFF,TGTGCCAGCAGCTTATTCTACGAGGGCAGCTCCTACAATGAGCAGTTCTTC
.,TRBJ1-5,.,TRBV28,CASSLPGQGAGPQHF,TGTGCCAGCAGTTTGCCGGGGCAGGGAGCGGGGCCCCAGCATTTT
.,TRBJ1-1,.,TRBV5-1,CASSLLRAGEAFF,TGCGCCAGCAGCTTGCTCAGGGCTGGTGAAGCTTTCTTT
.,TRBJ2-5,.,TRBV10-2,CASSSRGPPSPETQYF,TGCGCCAGCAGCTCCCGCGGGCCCCCAAGCCCAGAGACCCAGTACTTC
.,TRBJ2-6,.,TRBV5-4,CASSWTVSSGANVLTF,TGTGCCAGCAGCTGGACAGTAAGCTCTGGGGCCAACGTCCTGACTTTC
TRBD1,TRBJ2-7,.,TRBV27,CASSSGQGWEQYF,TGTGCCAGCAGTTCGGGACAGGGCTGGGAGCAGTACTTC
.,TRBJ1-5,.,TRBV27,CASSPGTSNQPQHF,TGTGCCAGCAGTCCCGGGACAAGTAATCAGCCCCAGCATTTT
TRBD1,TRBJ1-4,.,TRBV5-1,CASSLQGGEKLFF,TGCGCCAGCTCTCTTCAGGGGGGTGAAAAACTGTTTTTT
TRBD1,TRBJ1-4,.,TRBV4-1,CASSQDGTGDEKLFF,TGCGCCAGCAGCCAAGACGGGACAGGGGATGAAAAACTGTTTTTT
.,TRBJ1-4,.,TRBV2,CASRRTEVNEKLFF,TGTGCCAGCAGACGGACAGAAGTTAATGAAAAACTGTTTTTT
TRBD1,TRBJ1-5,.,TRBV5-1,CASSLSRDRGRQPQHF,TGCGCCAGCAGCCTCAGCCGGGACAGGGGGCGTCAGCCCCAGCATTTT
TRBD1,TRBJ2-7,.,TRBV4-1,CASSHLTGGDEQYF,TGCGCCAGCAGCCACTTGACAGGGGGCGACGAGCAGTACTTC
TRBD1,TRBJ1-2,.,TRBV15,CATSTGDRSANYGYTF,TGTGCCACCAGCACTGGGGACAGGTCTGCCAACTATGGCTACACCTTC
.,TRBJ1-6,.,TRBV10-3,CAISQETGDNSPLHF,TGTGCCATCAGTCAAGAGACAGGAGATAATTCACCCCTCCACTTT
TRBD1,TRBJ1-1,.,TRBV5-4,CASRRLDRALFF,TGTGCCAGCCGCAGGCTAGACAGGGCTCTTTTCTTT
TRBD2,TRBJ2-3,few,TRBV15,CATSPHWAGGEDTQYF,TGTGCCACCAGCCCCCACTGGGCGGGGGGCGAGGATACGCAGTATTTT
TRBD2,TRBJ2-1,.,TRBV28,CASPPATSGGLNEQFF,TGTGCCAGCCCTCCCGCAACTAGCGGGGGACTCAATGAGCAGTTCTTC
TRBD1,TRBJ1-3,.,TRBV4-1,CASSKTGAGNTIYF,TGCGCCAGCAGCAAGACAGGGGCTGGAAACACCATATATTTT
TRBD1,TRBJ2-7,.,TRBV5-6,CASSLDRGPYEQYF,TGTGCCAGCAGCCTGGACAGGGGGCCCTACGAGCAGTACTTC
.,TRBJ1-1,.,TRBV15,CATSSKESEAFF,TGTGCCACCAGCAGCAAGGAGAGTGAAGCTTTCTTT
TRBD1,TRBJ2-1,.,TRBV29-1,CSVSHRGLLVNEQFF,TGCAGCGTTTCTCACAGGGGGCTGCTTGTAAATGAGCAGTTCTTC
.,TRBJ2-7,.,TRBV29-1,CSVLKLGGRGLNYEQYF,TGCAGCGTTTTAAAACTCGGGGGCAGGGGACTAAACTACGAGCAGTACTTC
TRBD2,TRBJ2-7,.,TRBV10-3,CAISESTSGISEQYF,TGTGCCATCAGTGAGTCGACTAGCGGGATAAGCGAGCAGTACTTC
TRBD1,TRBJ2-3,.,TRBV29-1,CSVRQGVTDTQYF,TGCAGCGTAAGACAGGGAGTCACAGATACGCAGTATTTT
.,TRBJ1-2,.,TRBV27,CASSAPGDGYTF,TGTGCCAGCAGTGCCCCCGGGGATGGCTACACCTTC